The 20 T cell receptor beta chains listed next were all sequenced from one sample in a study of blood T cell repertoires in COVID-19. Using immunoSEQ multiplex PCR, the repertoire was profiled, and TCRdb retains in-frame clones only, with some absent. The sample consists of fewer than 400,000 clones, 65% to 85% of them appearing once. The source material was peripheral blood. These receptors were taken from a young man with active or convalescent COVID-19.

This chain links TRBV19 with TRBJ1-2, with a tentative D call TRBD1 (6 bases). This CDR3 comprises 11 residues. CDR1 is LNHDA and CDR2 is SQIVND in the germline V gene (reference sequence). Trimming removed 10 bases at V and 4 bases at J, with 10 bases between. The DNA of the CDR3 is TGTGCCAATCTGGGGGCCTATGGCTACACCTTC. Its translation: CANLGAYGYTF.

The rearrangement uses TRBV24-1 and TRBJ1-2; 7 nucleotides align to TRBD1. The CDR3 contains 15 residues. The junction had 8 bases not matched to a gene; V was cut back by 4 bases and J by 4 bases. The germline CDR1 and CDR2 sequences are KGHDR and SFDVKD. CDR3 sequence reads: CATSDSTGKSYGYTF. CDR3 nucleotide sequence: TGTGCCACCAGTGACTCGACAGGGAAGAGCTATGGCTACACCTTC.

The chain uses TRBV10-3 and TRBJ2-5, with TRBD1 identical over 8 bases. CDR3 size: 13 residues. CDR1 and CDR2 (germline): ENHRY, SYGVKD. V trimming: 10 bases; J trimming: 4 bases; junction bases outside the gene matches: 8. This chain's CDR3 is CATGRTGRETQYF. The CDR3 DNA reads TGTGCCACCGGCCGGACAGGGAGAGAGACCCAGTACTTC.

With regard to this clone: This sample also contains other DNA sequences that code for the same CDR3. The chain recombines TRBV19 with TRBJ2-1; 8 nucleotides line up with TRBD2. The junction had 4 bases not matched to a gene; V was cut back by 3 bases and J by 6 bases. The CDR3 has 14 amino acids. Germline-derived CDR1 and CDR2 are LNHDA and SQIVND (reference sequence). DNA of the CDR3: TGTGCCAGTAGTATTACTAGCGGATCCAATGAGCAGTTCTTC. It translates to CASSITSGSNEQFF. The entire variable domain, with the rest obtained from reference TRBV19 and TRBJ2-1, is as follows: DGGITQSPKYLFRKEGQNVTLSCEQNLNHDAMYWYRQDPGQGLRLIYYSQIVNDFQKGDIAEGYSVSREKKESFPLTVTSAQKNPTAFYLCASSITSGSNEQFFGPGTRLTVL.

The V and J genes are TRBV30 and TRBJ1-1; D perhaps matches TRBD1 (6 bases). V shed 0 bases and J shed 5 bases, with 16 bases lying between them. The germline V gene has CDR1 GTSNPN and CDR2 SVGIG (reference sequence). This CDR3 comprises 15 residues. The CDR3 nucleotides are TGTGCCTGGAGTGTAGGGGGGGGCATAGGGACTGAAGCTTTCTTT. It specifies CAWSVGGGIGTEAFF.

The chain joins TRBV4-1 to TRBJ1-1; D is unclear. The ends were cut back, 4 bases at V and 1 base at J, with 10 bases in the middle. Germline V gene sequence: CDR1 MGHRA, CDR2 YSYEKL. CDR3 length: 14 amino acids. In DNA, the CDR3 is TGCGCCAGCAGCCCCCCGAACGGGAACACTGAAGCTTTCTTT. Protein: CASSPPNGNTEAFF.

The chain is built from TRBV10-3 and TRBJ2-6; tentative D call: TRBD2 (6 bases). CDR3 length: 16 amino acids. V shed 0 bases and J shed 4 bases, with 10 bases lying between them. Germline values: CDR1 ENHRY, CDR2 SYGVKD. The CDR3 region is CAISESGRRGANVLTF. Written as DNA, the CDR3 is TGTGCCATCAGTGAGTCGGGGAGGCGGGGGGCCAACGTCCTGACTTTC.

This chain joins TRBV12-5 and TRBJ1-5, with D unresolved. The CDR3 totals 12 residues. V lost 3 bases to trimming and J lost 15 bases, with 15 bases between them. In germline, CDR1 is LGHNT, CDR2 FRNRAP. The CDR3 nucleotides are TGTGCTAGTGGTTTAAGCGGCACTTTAAGGCATTTT. Amino acids: CASGLSGTLRHF.

This clone has only a few counts. This chain links TRBV5-1 with TRBJ1-1; 7 bases line up with TRBD1. V trimming: 2 bases; J trimming: 2 bases; junction bases outside the gene matches: 3. Germline V CDR1 and CDR2: SGHRS, YFSETQ. The CDR3 runs 14 residues. CDR3 sequence (DNA): TGCGCCAGCAGCTTCCAGGGGGATAACACTGAAGCTTTCTTT. Encoded protein: CASSFQGDNTEAFF.

The chain is built from TRBV30 and TRBJ1-5, with a weak D call TRBD1 (5 bases). This CDR3 is 13 amino acids long. The germline V and J ends were trimmed by 5 bases and 3 bases, with 11 bases remaining between them. Germline V CDR1 and CDR2: GTSNPN, SVGIG (reference sequence). The CDR3 loop reads CAWSTGVNQPQHF. CDR3 nucleotides: TGTGCCTGGTCTACAGGAGTCAATCAGCCCCAGCATTTT.

The chain is built from TRBV11-3 and TRBJ2-1, with a tentative D call TRBD2 (6 bases). Trimming took 5 bases from V and 5 from J, leaving 16 bases between them. The CDR3 has 15 amino acids. Germline values: CDR1 SGHNT, CDR2 YENEEA. As DNA, the CDR3 is TGTGCCAGCAGCCTCATGCGGGGTACGGACAATGAGCAGTTCTTC. Translating gives CASSLMRGTDNEQFF.

The V call is TRBV5-1, the J call TRBJ2-5; perhaps TRBD2 as D (6 bases). Per the germline V gene, CDR1 is SGHRS and CDR2 is YFSETQ. Trimming cost V 5 bases and J 2 bases, with 16 bases left between them. This CDR3 is 15 amino acids long. CDR3 nucleotides: TGCGCCAGCAGGGCTAACGGGGGAGCACAAGAGACCCAGTACTTC. Amino acid sequence: CASRANGGAQETQYF.

The J gene is TRBJ1-5, the V gene TRBV6-2 or TRBV6-3, with a weak D call TRBD1 (5 bases). The CDR3 runs to 14 residues. Trimming removed 2 bases at V and 9 bases at J, with 14 bases between. The germline V gene encodes CDR1 MNHEY and CDR2 SVGEGT. Here the CDR3 DNA reads TGTGCCAGCAGTTACGGGGGGGTAGAGGGGCCCCAGCATTTT. It specifies CASSYGGVEGPQHF.

V is TRBV7-9 and J is TRBJ1-3, with D possibly TRBD1 on 5 matching bases. Germline V CDR1 and CDR2: SEHNR, FQNEAQ (reference sequence). The CDR3 is 15 amino acids. V was pared by 3 bases and J by 1 base, with 10 bases between. The CDR3 nucleotides are TGTGCCAGCAGCTTCGGGGGAGGGTCTGGAAACACCATATATTTT. Translation gives CASSFGGGSGNTIYF.

V and J are TRBV4-1 and TRBJ1-6, with no clear D. CDR3 length equals 14 residues. Trimming removed 4 bases from V and 9 bases from J, with 13 bases in between. Germline assignment: CDR1 MGHRA and CDR2 YSYEKL. The CDR3 DNA follows: TGCGCCAGCAGCCGATCGGAGGGAGCTTCACCCCTCCACTTT. Translated, it gives CASSRSEGASPLHF.

The J gene is TRBJ1-6, the V gene TRBV5-1; a weak D match, TRBD1 (6 bases). Germline CDR1 SGHRS, CDR2 YFSETQ. V was cut by 4 bases and J by 7 bases, with 15 bases left in between. The CDR3 has 15 residues. Here the CDR3 reads CASSPTQGGNSPLHF. CDR3 in DNA: TGCGCCAGCAGCCCAACACAGGGTGGGAATTCACCCCTCCACTTT.

The chain couples TRBV5-8 to TRBJ1-5; no definite D call. Trimming took off 5 bases at V and 5 bases at J, with 20 bases between the two ends. Germline assignment: CDR1 SGHTS and CDR2 YDEGEE. The CDR3 is 16 amino acids. The CDR3 coding sequence is TGTGCCAGCAGTCCGACCGGGATCCCGAAGGATCAGCCCCAGCATTTT. Translating it yields CASSPTGIPKDQPQHF.

This rearrangement joins TRBV6-5 to TRBJ2-7, with 7 bases matching TRBD2. There are 14 residues in the CDR3. Germline CDR1 and CDR2: MNHEY and SVGAGI. J gave up 4 bases and V 4 bases, and 7 bases lay outside the gene matches. The CDR3 sequence: CASSSGGRGYEQYF. The CDR3 nucleotides are TGTGCCAGCAGTTCCGGGGGGAGAGGGTACGAGCAGTACTTC.

This clone has just one count. The chain combines TRBV19 with TRBJ1-4; D call uncertain. Per germline, CDR1 LNHDA and CDR2 SQIVND (reference sequence). The length of the CDR3 is 11 residues. Trimming took off 6 bases at V and 8 bases at J, with 7 bases between the two ends. In DNA form, the CDR3 reads TGTGCCAGTAGATACGGGGAAAAACTGTTTTTT. Translation gives CASRYGEKLFF.

This chain links TRBV4-1 with TRBJ1-1; the match to TRBD1 covers 8 bases. The V gene's germline CDR1 is MGHRA and CDR2 YSYEKL. The trim removed 4 bases at V and 0 bases at J, leaving 4 bases unmatched. The CDR3 extends over 15 amino acids. CDR3 bases: TGCGCCAGCAGCCGAGGACAGGGATTGAACACTGAAGCTTTCTTT. Protein sequence: CASSRGQGLNTEAFF.